What follows is one T cell receptor (beta chain) and its context. Assay used: immunoSEQ multiplex PCR; TCRdb lists only in-frame clones, some missing. This sample has about 67,000 clones; about 97% occur once, and the top ten carry 0.2% to 0.3%. Per germline, CDR1 MNHEY and CDR2 SMNVEV (reference sequence). The CDR3 consists of 15 residues. Trimming removed 0 bases from V and 1 base from J, with 9 bases in between. This record comes from a study of technical replicates of blood from several donors. The sequenced material came from T cells isolated from PBMCs. The rearrangement links TRBV27 to TRBJ1-1; D is unresolved. The clonotype was recovered from a human donor in good health. The CDR3 spells CASSLSIGGNTEAFF. The CDR3 DNA is TGTGCCAGCAGTTTATCGATTGGAGGGAACACTGAAGCTTTCTTT.